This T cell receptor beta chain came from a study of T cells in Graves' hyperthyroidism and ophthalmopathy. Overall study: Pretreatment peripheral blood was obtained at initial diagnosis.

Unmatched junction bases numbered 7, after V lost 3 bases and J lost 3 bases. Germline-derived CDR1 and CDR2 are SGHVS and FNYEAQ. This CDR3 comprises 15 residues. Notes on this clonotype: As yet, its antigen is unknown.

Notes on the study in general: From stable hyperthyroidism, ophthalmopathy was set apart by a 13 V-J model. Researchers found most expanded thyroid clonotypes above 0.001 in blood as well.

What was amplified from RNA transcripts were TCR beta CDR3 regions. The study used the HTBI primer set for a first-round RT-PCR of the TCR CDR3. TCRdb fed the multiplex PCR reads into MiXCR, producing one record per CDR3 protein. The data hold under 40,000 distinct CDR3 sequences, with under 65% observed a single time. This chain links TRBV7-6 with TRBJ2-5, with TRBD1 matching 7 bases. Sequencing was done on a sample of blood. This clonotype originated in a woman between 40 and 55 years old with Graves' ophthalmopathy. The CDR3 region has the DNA TGTGCCAGCAGCTTCCAGGGGGTCGGGGAAGAGACCCAGTACTTC. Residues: CASSFQGVGEETQYF.